The 13 T cell receptor beta chains presented below share a single source sample, sequenced in a study of blood T cell repertoires in COVID-19. Clones were read by immunoSEQ multiplex PCR, and TCRdb kept only the in-frame ones, dropping some. The sample carries tens of thousands of clones, around 67% recorded once. Material: peripheral blood. Source of these receptors: a woman aged 60-75 years in a cohort sampled during active or convalescent COVID-19.

The genes are TRBV7-6 and TRBJ2-3; no clear D gene. This CDR3 is 15 amino acids long. The V gene lost 5 bases and the J gene lost 2 bases, with 14 bases spanning the gap. The germline gives CDR1 SGHVS, CDR2 FNYEAQ. The CDR3 DNA reads TGTGCCAGCAGCATCTTTAGCTACTCCACAGATACGCAGTATTTT. Its translation: CASSIFSYSTDTQYF.

The CDR3 DNA is TGTGCCAGCAGCCAGGAGGGTAACTATGGCTACACCTTC. Amino acids: CASSQEGNYGYTF. This chain connects TRBV3-1 (or the pseudogene TRBV3-2) to TRBJ1-2; D unresolved. The germline gives CDR1 LGHDT, CDR2 YNNKEL (reference sequence). The V end was cut by 3 bases, the J end by 1 base, with 6 bases between. This CDR3 comprises 13 residues.

This clone turned up a few times. Germline is not matched at one junction end, which may reflect a read error. Within the sample, other DNA sequences also encode this same CDR3. This chain uses TRBV2 with TRBJ2-7; 9 bases are a match to TRBD2. The CDR3 covers 14 residues. The germline V gene encodes CDR1 SNHLY and CDR2 FYNNEI. The CDR3 spells CARRAGGGGYEQYF. In DNA form, the CDR3 reads TGTGCCCGCAGGGCGGGGGGGGGCGGCTACGAGCAGTACTTC.

The genes are TRBV7-3 and TRBJ2-6; 7 positions agree with TRBD2. Trimming cost V 5 bases and J 1 base; bases outside gene matches: 2. Germline V gives CDR1 SGHTA, CDR2 FQGTGA. The CDR3 spans 15 residues. CDR3: CASSRGVSGANVLTF. The CDR3 bases are TGTGCCAGCAGCCGGGGGGTTTCTGGGGCCAACGTCCTGACTTTC.

V and J are TRBV18 and TRBJ1-1, with D possibly being TRBD1 (6 bases). CDR1 and CDR2 from the germline V gene are KGHSH and LQKENI. V was trimmed by 3 bases and J by 1 base, leaving 15 bases between them. This CDR3 has 16 residues. The CDR3 DNA reads as TGTGCCAGCTCACCTGTCTACCAGGGGTCGAACACTGAAGCTTTCTTT. The encoded protein is CASSPVYQGSNTEAFF.

The chain recombines TRBV11-3 with TRBJ2-1, with 7 bases fitting TRBD2. CDR1 and CDR2 (germline): SGHNT, YENEEA. The CDR3 totals 16 residues. V dropped 5 bases and J dropped 8; count of bases not matched to a gene: 15. CDR3: CASSRTTAQGGDEQFF. CDR3 nucleotides: TGTGCCAGCAGCCGAACCACAGCCCAGGGAGGGGATGAGCAGTTCTTC.

This clone was seen a single time. V is TRBV14 and J is TRBJ1-1; D ambiguous. Between the trimmed V and J ends, which lost 2 bases and 5 bases, there was a span of 12 bases. Per the germline V gene, CDR1 is SGHDN and CDR2 is FVKESK. The CDR3 is 14 amino acids. The CDR3 DNA sequence: TGTGCCAGCAGCCAACTGAGAGGATGGACTGAAGCTTTCTTT. It is translated as CASSQLRGWTEAFF.

The chain uses TRBV6-2 or TRBV6-3 and TRBJ1-6; TRBD1 might be the D (5 bases). Trimming cost V 2 bases and J 9 bases, with 11 bases left between them. This CDR3 contains 14 residues. From germline, CDR1 is MNHEY and CDR2 SVGEGT. The CDR3 region has the DNA TGTGCCAGCAGTTACGTGGGGGGTGGTTCACCCCTCCACTTT. It translates to CASSYVGGGSPLHF.

This rearrangement joins TRBV30 to TRBJ1-1; D remains unclear. The V end lost 8 bases, the J end lost 2 bases, and 12 bases lay between the germline ends. The CDR3 spans 12 residues. Germline CDR1 GTSNPN, CDR2 SVGIG (reference sequence). CDR3 loop: CAGMEVNTEAFF. The CDR3 DNA sequence: TGTGCCGGAATGGAGGTTAACACTGAAGCTTTCTTT.

This chain joins TRBV4-1 and TRBJ2-4; 9 nucleotides match TRBD1. The germline CDR1 and CDR2 sequences are MGHRA and YSYEKL. The CDR3 runs to 16 residues. V shed 5 bases and J 7 bases; nucleotides not matched to a gene: 12. Here the CDR3 reads CASSDSTGTGPNIQYF. CDR3 bases: TGCGCCAGCAGCGACTCCACCGGGACAGGGCCTAACATTCAGTACTTC.

J is TRBJ2-1 and V is TRBV29-1; no definite D call. Per germline, CDR1 SQVTM and CDR2 ANQGSEA. The CDR3 extends over 12 amino acids. V lost 3 bases and J 2 bases, leaving 5 bases between the germline ends. The CDR3 sequence is CSVESAYNEQFF. DNA of the CDR3: TGCAGCGTTGAGTCGGCCTACAATGAGCAGTTCTTC.

Written as DNA, the CDR3 is TGTGCCAGCAGCCCAACGGACAGGCGTTTAAATCAGCCCCAGCATTTT. As protein: CASSPTDRRLNQPQHF. The V and J genes are TRBV6-2 or TRBV6-3 and TRBJ1-5; 7 positions match TRBD1. The CDR3 contains 16 residues. The V and J ends lost 6 bases and 4 bases, in that order; junction bases with no gene match: 12. Germline assignment: CDR1 MNHEY and CDR2 SVGEGT.

This rearrangement joins TRBV5-1 to TRBJ2-3, with TRBD2 matching over 14 bases. This CDR3 spans 18 amino acids. Trimming took 4 bases from V and 0 from J; bases not matched to a gene: 7. The germline V gene has CDR1 SGHRS and CDR2 YFSETQ. The chain's CDR3 is CASSGRLAGGPSTDTQYF. DNA for the CDR3: TGCGCCAGCAGCGGTCGACTAGCGGGGGGGCCTAGCACAGATACGCAGTATTTT.